This T cell receptor beta chain was captured in a study of persistence of HIV-infected CD4 T cells. The immunoSEQ assay was version 4, run in survey mode. Measured with immunoSEQ multiplex PCR; TCRdb has only the in-frame clones, and not every one. This sample has under 40,000 clones, with approximately 80% found just once. An overlapping HIV-1 Gag peptide pool stimulated these cells at about 0.94 ug/peptide/mL. Sorted nonresponding memory CD4+ T cells were CD40L-negative, CD69-negative, CD45RO-high. As regards this clone: What it binds is not known.

The sequence derives from an adult woman with HIV who was CMV-seropositive. Sequences were derived from CD4+ T cells sorted from PBMCs after roughly 18-hour stimulation, sampled from a patient who received antiretroviral therapy.

The CDR3 region has the DNA TGCGCCAGCAGCCAAGAGACTTACCAAGAGACCCAGTACTTC. It translates to CASSQETYQETQYF. This chain links TRBV4-3 with TRBJ2-5; D gene ambiguous. From germline, CDR1 is LGHNA and CDR2 YSLEER. The CDR3 consists of 14 residues. Trimming took 0 bases from V and 0 from J, leaving 5 bases between them.